Presented here are 32 T cell receptor beta chains from one specimen sequenced in a study of glioma-infiltrating T cells after dendritic cell vaccination. Using immunoSEQ multiplex PCR, the repertoire was profiled, and TCRdb retains in-frame clones only, with some absent. The sample contains roughly 70,000 clones, about four fifths of which appear only once. The source was blood, collected before dendritic cell vaccination. All receptors come from a human donor with glioblastoma.

This clone appeared a single time. The rearrangement joins TRBV30 to TRBJ2-3; TRBD2 matches 12 bases. CDR1 is GTSNPN, CDR2 SVGIG, per germline (reference sequence). The ends lost 0 bases at V and 4 bases at J; junction bases unmatched: 8. This CDR3 is built from 17 residues. The CDR3 DNA is TGTGCCTGGAGTGTAAGTCGGACTAGCGGGAAAGCAGATACGCAGTATTTT. Amino acid sequence: CAWSVSRTSGKADTQYF.

This clone has a handful of counts. Written as DNA, the CDR3 is TGCGCCAGCAGCTTGGGGACCGGGGATCCCCAATACAATGAGCAGTTCTTC. Translating it yields CASSLGTGDPQYNEQFF. The chain is built from TRBV5-1 and TRBJ2-1, with D perhaps TRBD2 (5 bases). V was cut by 0 bases and J by 4 bases, with 17 bases left in between. Germline assignment: CDR1 SGHRS and CDR2 YFSETQ. The length of the CDR3 is 17 residues. Drawing the rest from reference TRBV5-1 and TRBJ2-1, the complete variable domain is KAGVTQTPRYLIKTRGQQVTLSCSPISGHRSVSWYQQTPGQGLQFLFEYFSETQRNKGNFPGRFSGRQFSNSRSEMNVSTLELGDSALYLCASSLGTGDPQYNEQFFGPGTRLTVL.

The chain combines TRBV4-1 with TRBJ2-7; 9 positions agree with TRBD1. This CDR3 is 17 amino acids long. The ends lost 8 bases at V and 4 bases at J; junction bases unmatched: 18. The germline V gene has CDR1 MGHRA and CDR2 YSYEKL. The CDR3 coding sequence is TGCGCCAGCCCTCCGTCATTGCGGACAGGGGCATGTTACGAGCAGTACTTC. It is translated as CASPPSLRTGACYEQYF.

The chain combines TRBV27 with TRBJ1-5, with a weak D call TRBD1 (5 bases). Between the trimmed V and J ends, which lost 8 bases and 3 bases, there was a span of 20 bases. CDR3 size: 16 residues. Germline CDR1 and CDR2: MNHEY and SMNVEV (reference sequence). This CDR3 is CASGPGLRGDNQPQHF. In nucleotides, the CDR3 is TGTGCCAGCGGTCCCGGCTTGCGGGGGGACAATCAGCCCCAGCATTTT.

This chain links TRBV7-9 with TRBJ1-4, with 8 positions matching TRBD1. Unmatched junction bases numbered 6, after V lost 5 bases and J lost 7 bases. Germline CDR1 is SEHNR and CDR2 is FQNEAQ (reference sequence). The CDR3 has 14 residues. The CDR3, as DNA: TGTGCCAGCAGCAGCCAGGGGGCGCTTGAAAAACTGTTTTTT. It translates to CASSSQGALEKLFF.

V usage is TRBV5-1 and J usage is TRBJ1-3; D is undetermined. CDR1 and CDR2 from the germline V gene are SGHRS and YFSETQ. The germline V and J ends were trimmed by 2 bases and 0 bases, with 6 bases remaining between them. CDR3 length: 14 residues. CDR3 sequence reads: CASSLTVSGNTIYF. In DNA, the CDR3 is TGCGCCAGCAGCTTAACAGTCTCTGGAAACACCATATATTTT.

The V and J genes are TRBV14 and TRBJ2-1; 13 bases are shared with TRBD2. There are 19 residues in the CDR3. The germline V gene encodes CDR1 SGHDN and CDR2 FVKESK. V shed 0 bases and J 2 bases; nucleotides not matched to a gene: 7. The CDR3 sequence: CASSQEPPGLAGTYNEQFF. CDR3 in DNA: TGTGCCAGCAGCCAAGAGCCCCCGGGACTAGCGGGGACCTACAATGAGCAGTTCTTC.

V and J are TRBV19 and TRBJ2-2; the match to TRBD2 covers 11 bases. In germline, CDR1 is LNHDA, CDR2 SQIVND (reference sequence). Trimming cost V 6 bases and J 2 bases; bases outside gene matches: 8. The CDR3 consists of 17 residues. The CDR3, as DNA: TGTGCCAGTAGCCGAACTAGCGGGGGCCTTAACACCGGGGAGCTGTTTTTT. Residues: CASSRTSGGLNTGELFF.

The J gene is TRBJ2-4, the V gene TRBV5-1; D gene ambiguous. Per the germline V gene, CDR1 is SGHRS and CDR2 is YFSETQ. Trimming left V 7 bases short and J 0 bases short, with 17 bases between. The CDR3 consists of 16 residues. CDR3 sequence: CASYPRGRLAKNIQYF. CDR3 DNA: TGCGCCAGCTATCCGAGAGGTCGTTTAGCCAAAAACATTCAGTACTTC.

The J gene is TRBJ2-3, the V gene TRBV6-5; 13 bases align to TRBD2. CDR1 is MNHEY, CDR2 SVGAGI, per germline. The junction had 4 bases not matched to a gene; V was cut back by 2 bases and J by 11 bases. This CDR3 is 14 amino acids long. The CDR3 DNA reads as TGTGCCAGCAGTTACAGGGGACTAGCGGGGAAGCAGTATTTT. Protein: CASSYRGLAGKQYF.

The gene calls are TRBV5-5 and TRBJ1-1; the match to TRBD1 covers 7 bases. The ends lost 4 bases at V and 4 bases at J; junction bases unmatched: 4. This CDR3 contains 13 residues. Germline V CDR1 and CDR2: SGHKS, YYEKEE (reference sequence). CDR3 bases: TGTGCCAGCAGCACGACAGGGTCCACTGAAGCTTTCTTT. It encodes CASSTTGSTEAFF.

The chain joins TRBV7-2 to TRBJ1-1, with D perhaps TRBD1 (5 bases). The CDR3 length is 14 residues. Germline assignment: CDR1 SGHTA and CDR2 FQGNSA. Trimming removed 4 bases from V and 0 bases from J, with 9 bases in between. This chain's CDR3 is CASSSMTVNTEAFF. The DNA for the CDR3 is TGTGCCAGCAGCTCAATGACAGTGAACACTGAAGCTTTCTTT.

The rearrangement uses TRBV19 and TRBJ2-7; weak D call: TRBD1 (5 bases). The CDR3 length is 12 residues. Germline lookup yields CDR1 LNHDA and CDR2 SQIVND (reference sequence). Trimming cost V 4 bases and J 3 bases, with 7 bases left between them. In nucleotides, the CDR3 is TGTGCCAGTAGTAAAAGGGGCTACGAGCAGTACTTC. Amino acids: CASSKRGYEQYF.

The chain is built from TRBV6-5 and TRBJ2-1; 10 bases match TRBD2. The CDR3 covers 16 residues. Germline V gives CDR1 MNHEY, CDR2 SVGAGI. V trimming: 0 bases; J trimming: 5 bases; junction bases outside the gene matches: 4. The CDR3 region has the DNA TGTGCCAGCAGTTACTCGTCTAGCGGGGGAGACAATGAGCAGTTCTTC. It yields the protein CASSYSSSGGDNEQFF.

The rearrangement links TRBV11-2 to TRBJ1-1, with D possibly being TRBD1 (6 bases). CDR1 is SGHAT, CDR2 FQNNGV, per germline. Deletions cut 4 bases from V and 3 bases from J, with 12 bases between. CDR3 length equals 14 residues. Written as DNA, the CDR3 is TGTGCCAGCAGCTCAGGGGTATGGGACACTGAAGCTTTCTTT. Translated, it gives CASSSGVWDTEAFF. The full variable domain, completed using reference TRBV11-2 and TRBJ1-1, is EAGVAQSPRYKIIEKRQSVAFWCNPISGHATLYWYQQILGQGPKLLIQFQNNGVVDDSQLPKDRFSAERLKGVDSTLKIQPAKLEDSAVYLCASSSGVWDTEAFFGQGTRLTVV.

The V and J genes are TRBV27 and TRBJ2-3, with 8 bases identical to TRBD2. The germline V gene has CDR1 MNHEY and CDR2 SMNVEV (reference sequence). V lost 4 bases to trimming and J lost 2 bases; unmatched junction nucleotides: 8. This CDR3 region has 16 residues. CDR3 sequence: CASSYGAGGLTDTQYF. CDR3 in DNA: TGTGCCAGCAGTTACGGGGCGGGGGGCCTCACAGATACGCAGTATTTT.

This clone has just one count. The chain couples TRBV19 to TRBJ1-6; 9 bases are a match to TRBD1. The CDR3 is made up of 13 amino acids. The germline gives CDR1 LNHDA, CDR2 SQIVND (reference sequence). After removal of 8 bases from V and 10 bases from J, the junction contained 6 bases not matched to a gene. This CDR3 reads CASQGQGDSPLHF. CDR3 DNA: TGTGCCAGTCAGGGACAGGGCGACTCACCCCTCCACTTT.

The J gene is TRBJ1-3, the V gene TRBV9; 7 nucleotides match TRBD1. V lost 5 bases and J lost 3; bases outside the gene matches: 2. The CDR3 contains 13 residues. CDR1 and CDR2 (germline): SGDLS, YYNGEE. In DNA form, the CDR3 reads TGTGCCAGCAGTACAGGGGATGGAAACACCATATATTTT. The encoded protein is CASSTGDGNTIYF.

The chain is built from TRBV29-1 and TRBJ1-2, with a possible D match to TRBD1 (6 bases). The CDR3 is made up of 13 amino acids. Trimming stripped 4 bases from V and 4 bases from J, with 13 bases between. CDR1 is SQVTM and CDR2 is ANQGSEA in the germline V gene. CDR3 loop: CSVVRPGAYGYTF. The CDR3 coding sequence is TGCAGCGTTGTAAGGCCAGGGGCCTATGGCTACACCTTC.

Details on this clone: This CDR3 is also generated by other DNA sequences in the sample. This chain joins TRBV30 and TRBJ1-1; a possible D gene is TRBD1 (6 bases). CDR1 is GTSNPN, CDR2 SVGIG, per germline (reference sequence). V was clipped by 0 bases and J by 2 bases, with 7 bases between them. CDR3 size: 13 residues. The CDR3 DNA reads as TGTGCCTGGAGTGTCAGGGGAAACACTGAAGCTTTCTTT. Its translation is CAWSVRGNTEAFF.

This chain uses TRBV5-1 with TRBJ2-2; D is unresolved. The ends were cut back, 0 bases at V and 5 bases at J, with 14 bases in the middle. The CDR3 is 16 amino acids. CDR1 is SGHRS, CDR2 YFSETQ, per germline. Here the CDR3 DNA reads TGCGCCAGCAGCTTGGCCGACGGAGCGAGGACCGGGGAGCTGTTTTTT. Translated, it gives CASSLADGARTGELFF.

The chain combines TRBV9 with TRBJ1-3; D may be TRBD1 (5 bases). The germline CDR1 and CDR2 sequences are SGDLS and YYNGEE. CDR3 size: 14 residues. V lost 0 bases and J lost 12, with 16 bases in between. DNA of the CDR3: TGTGCCAGCAGCGTAGCGGAACGACAGACGTACATATATTTT. It codes for CASSVAERQTYIYF.

This chain joins TRBV19 and TRBJ2-5; 8 nucleotides line up with TRBD1. The DNA end is a closer match to TRBJ2-7, so the J assignment may be wrong. Germline V CDR1 and CDR2: LNHDA, SQIVND (reference sequence). This CDR3 is built from 15 residues. The CDR3 DNA reads as TGTGCCAGTAGTCCCGGACAGGGTGGGACCTACGAGCAGTACTTC. Protein product: CASSPGQGGTYEQYF.

The rearrangement uses TRBV18 and TRBJ2-3; D not resolved. This CDR3 comprises 15 residues. Germline CDR1 is KGHSH and CDR2 is LQKENI. Trimming shortened V by 3 bases and J by 1 base, and 11 bases separated the two germline ends. The CDR3 protein is CASSPPLQGTDTQYF. CDR3 bases: TGTGCCAGCTCACCGCCCCTTCAGGGCACAGATACGCAGTATTTT. The full variable domain, rest sourced from reference TRBV18 and TRBJ2-3, is NAGVMQNPRHLVRRRGQEARLRCSPMKGHSHVYWYRQLPEEGLKFMVYLQKENIIDESGMPKERFSAEFPKEGPSILRIQQVVRGDSAAYFCASSPPLQGTDTQYFGPGTRLTVL.

V and J are TRBV4-1 and TRBJ1-2; D is uncertain. Trimming took 0 bases from V and 2 from J, leaving 10 bases between them. This CDR3 is built from 15 residues. The germline CDR1 and CDR2 sequences are MGHRA and YSYEKL. Written as DNA, the CDR3 is TGCGCCAGCAGCCAAGATCGGGGTCGGAACTATGGCTACACCTTC. Residues: CASSQDRGRNYGYTF.

This rearrangement joins TRBV19 to TRBJ2-6; 9 bases agree with TRBD1. The CDR3 contains 17 residues. CDR1 is LNHDA, CDR2 SQIVND, per germline (reference sequence). Losses at the gene ends were 7 bases for V and 1 base for J; bases not matched to a gene: 8. CDR3: CASMKGQGDSGANVLTF. The DNA of the CDR3 is TGTGCCAGTATGAAGGGACAGGGAGATTCTGGGGCCAACGTCCTGACTTTC.

V and J are TRBV5-4 and TRBJ1-2; TRBD1 aligns across 7 bases. This CDR3 is built from 15 residues. J lost 4 bases, V lost 1 base, and 7 bases had no gene match. Per germline, CDR1 SGHNT and CDR2 YYREEE (reference sequence). CDR3: CASSLRKGAGYGYTF. The CDR3 nucleotides read TGTGCCAGCAGCTTGAGAAAGGGGGCGGGCTATGGCTACACCTTC. The full variable domain, with the rest looked up from reference TRBV5-4 and TRBJ1-2, is ETGVTQSPTHLIKTRGQQVTLRCSSQSGHNTVSWYQQALGQGPQFIFQYYREEENGRGNFPPRFSGLQFPNYSSELNVNALELDDSALYLCASSLRKGAGYGYTFGSGTRLTVV.

The chain employs TRBV6-1 and TRBJ2-7; 8 bases match TRBD1. V gave up 6 bases and J gave up 7 bases; unmatched junction bases: 8. Germline V gives CDR1 MNHNS, CDR2 SASEGT. The CDR3 loop spans 13 amino acids. The CDR3 is CASRLNRGSEQYV. The CDR3 coding sequence is TGTGCCAGCAGATTAAACAGGGGGAGTGAGCAGTACGTC.

This clone was found once. Other nucleotide sequences in the sample specify the same CDR3. V usage is TRBV5-1 and J usage is TRBJ2-3; 9 bases are shared with TRBD2. CDR1 and CDR2 (germline): SGHRS, YFSETQ. Trimming took 0 bases from V and 6 from J; bases not matched to a gene: 11. CDR3 length: 17 amino acids. CDR3 sequence reads: CASSLVSGGGGPDTQYF. CDR3 bases: TGCGCCAGCAGCTTGGTTTCTGGCGGGGGGGGCCCCGATACGCAGTATTTT.

The chain employs TRBV5-1 and TRBJ1-1; the match to TRBD1 covers 7 bases. The CDR3 totals 17 residues. Trimming at V came to 0 bases and at J to 2 bases, leaving 10 bases not matched to a gene. From germline, CDR1 is SGHRS and CDR2 YFSETQ. The CDR3 spells CASSLVEDRRENTEAFF. CDR3 nucleotide sequence: TGCGCCAGCAGCTTGGTAGAGGACAGGAGAGAAAACACTGAAGCTTTCTTT.

The chain uses TRBV27 and TRBJ2-5, with 10 bases matching TRBD2. Looked up from germline, CDR1 is MNHEY and CDR2 is SMNVEV (reference sequence). After removal of 5 bases from V and 1 base from J, the junction contained 4 bases not matched to a gene. The CDR3 loop spans 15 amino acids. The CDR3 sequence: CASSPTSGFQETQYF. The CDR3 nucleotides read TGTGCCAGCAGTCCGACTAGCGGGTTCCAAGAGACCCAGTACTTC.

The chain couples TRBV11-3 to TRBJ2-1; 8 bases are a match to TRBD2. The V gene's germline CDR1 is SGHNT and CDR2 YENEEA. The CDR3 sequence is 14 residues long. The trim removed 10 bases at V and 4 bases at J, leaving 9 bases unmatched. CDR3 DNA sequence: TGTGCCACCCCGGATAGCGGGGCTTACAATGAGCAGTTCTTC. This translates into CATPDSGAYNEQFF.